These T cell receptor beta chains were read from a single sample in a study of spatial heterogeneity in lung cancer. TCRdb re-called the 5' RACE reads through MiXCR, storing one row per CDR3 protein. The sample includes around 110,000 distinct CDR3 sequences, more than 10% of them seen just once. This sample comprised PBMCs, obtained at follow-up. The receptors originated from a male donor with early-stage non-small cell lung cancer. Each CDR3 is given with its conserved first and last residue. A D gene is named only where the DNA matches it firmly. Where a row states a size, it is once, few, many or the class of an expanded clone; other rows omit it.

clone size,V gene,D gene,J gene,CDR3 DNA,CDR3 protein
NA,TRBV6-1,NA,TRBJ1-3,TGTGCCAGCGAGGAGAGCTCTGGAAACACCATATATTTT,CASEESSGNTIYF
many,TRBV4-1,NA,TRBJ2-1,TGCGCCAGCAGCCAAGATGGGGCGCACAATGAGCAGTTCTTC,CASSQDGAHNEQFF
few,TRBV5-8,NA,TRBJ2-2,TGTGCCAGCAGCTCCCAGTGGGTGAGGACCGGGGAGCTGTTTTTT,CASSSQWVRTGELFF
NA,TRBV10-1,TRBD1,TRBJ1-6,TGCGCCAGCAGCGGGGACAGGGAGAATTCACCCCTCCACTTT,CASSGDRENSPLHF
few,TRBV2,NA,TRBJ2-1,TGTGCCAGCAGTCCGCGGACTTCGGGGAACAATGAGCAGTTCTTC,CASSPRTSGNNEQFF
NA,TRBV20-1,TRBD2,TRBJ2-3,TGCAGTGCTAGGAGGCGGGGGGGGACAGATACGCAGTATTTT,CSARRRGGTDTQYF
many,TRBV11-2,TRBD1,TRBJ2-1,TGTGCCAGCAGTCAAGACAGGGGGCAATGGGAGCAGTTCTTC,CASSQDRGQWEQFF
many,TRBV27,TRBD2,TRBJ2-1,TGTGCCAGCAGGTCGACGGGGGGCAATGAGCAGTTCTTC,CASRSTGGNEQFF
many,TRBV12-5,NA,TRBJ2-5,TGTGCTAGTGGTTTGGGGACAGAAGAGACCCAGTACTTC,CASGLGTEETQYF
NA,TRBV2,NA,TRBJ1-1,TGTGCCAGCAGGCAGGGGTATACTGAAGCTTTCTTT,CASRQGYTEAFF
few,TRBV11-2,NA,TRBJ2-7,TGTGCCAGCAGTATGAATTACGAGCAGTACTTC,CASSMNYEQYF
few,TRBV2,NA,TRBJ1-1,TGTGCCAGCAGACCCACCGGTGCGAACACTGAAGCTTTCTTT,CASRPTGANTEAFF
many,TRBV6-2/TRBV6-3,NA,TRBJ2-1,TGTGCCAGCAGGAAAGACAATGAGCAGTTCTTC,CASRKDNEQFF
many,TRBV14,NA,TRBJ2-7,TGTGCCAGCAGTTGGCAGGGCGGCTACGAGCAGTACTTC,CASSWQGGYEQYF
few,TRBV9,NA,TRBJ2-5,TGTGCCAGCAGCCACCGGGCCGGGACCCAGTACTTC,CASSHRAGTQYF
few,TRBV7-9,NA,TRBJ2-1,TGTGCCAGCAGCCCCCCAGGGACGTACAATGAGCAGTTCTTC,CASSPPGTYNEQFF
NA,TRBV13,TRBD2,TRBJ2-7,TGTGCCAGCAGCACTGGGACTAGCGGTCAGTACTTC,CASSTGTSGQYF
few,TRBV5-1,TRBD1,TRBJ2-7,TGCGCCAGCAGCTTCCTCAGGGGGCAGAGCGAGCAGTACTTC,CASSFLRGQSEQYF
NA,TRBV11-1,NA,TRBJ2-1,TGTGCCAGCAGCTCAGGGGCCTACAATGAGCAGTTCTTC,CASSSGAYNEQFF
NA,TRBV18,NA,TRBJ1-2,TGTGCCAGCTCACAACAGGGTAACTATGGCTACACCTTC,CASSQQGNYGYTF
many,TRBV4-1,TRBD2,TRBJ2-3,TGCGCCAGCAGCCAAGCTAGCGGGGTAAGGACAGATACGCAGTATTTT,CASSQASGVRTDTQYF
NA,TRBV3-1,NA,TRBJ2-5,TGTGCCAGCAGCCAAAACCAGGGCGCGGAGACCCAGTACTTC,CASSQNQGAETQYF
NA,TRBV30,TRBD2,TRBJ2-1,TGTGCCTGGAGTGTAGCGGGGGGGCCCCATGAGCAGTTCTTC,CAWSVAGGPHEQFF
few,TRBV5-1,NA,TRBJ1-2,TGCGCCAGCAAGGTCGCAGACTATGGCTACACCTTC,CASKVADYGYTF
many,TRBV24-1,NA,TRBJ1-6,TGTGCCACCAGTGGAACGGACTCTAATTCACCCCTCCACTTT,CATSGTDSNSPLHF
NA,TRBV5-1,NA,TRBJ1-1,TGCGCCAGCAGCGCGGACGGGGCGAACACTGAAGCTTTCTTT,CASSADGANTEAFF
few,TRBV9,TRBD1,TRBJ1-5,TGTGCCAGCACGACGACAGGGCACGCTCAGCCCCAGCATTTT,CASTTTGHAQPQHF
many,TRBV7-2,NA,TRBJ2-7,TGTGCCACCGCCCGGGTTAGGCTCCACTACGAGCAGTACTTC,CATARVRLHYEQYF
NA,TRBV12-3/TRBV12-4,NA,TRBJ2-1,TGTGCCAGCAGCCCGGGACCTTTCTACAATGAGCAGTTCTTC,CASSPGPFYNEQFF
few,TRBV6-5,NA,TRBJ2-3,TGTGCCAGCAGACTCACAGATACGCAGTATTTT,CASRLTDTQYF
many,TRBV12-3/TRBV12-4,TRBD1,TRBJ1-1,TGTGCCAGCAGTCCGAGGACAGGGCTGAACACTGAAGCTTTCTTT,CASSPRTGLNTEAFF
NA,TRBV7-3,NA,TRBJ2-3,TGTGCCAGCAGCCGATCAGGTCTAGCAGGCACAGATACGCAGTATTTT,CASSRSGLAGTDTQYF
many,TRBV7-2,TRBD2,TRBJ2-3,TGTGCCAGCAAACGGGGGGGCGGAGATACGCAGTATTTT,CASKRGGGDTQYF
many,TRBV15,NA,TRBJ1-2,TGTGCCACCAGACTCGAGGTGGCGCGGAGTGATGGCTACACCTTC,CATRLEVARSDGYTF
few,TRBV6-5,TRBD2,TRBJ2-7,TGTGCCAGCAGTTACTTCCGCGGGGGGTTCTACGAGCAGTACTTC,CASSYFRGGFYEQYF
many,TRBV29-1,NA,TRBJ2-1,TGCAGCGTTGAAGTAGGTCTTGGACGGAGCAATGAGCAGTTCTTC,CSVEVGLGRSNEQFF
NA,TRBV20-1,TRBD1,TRBJ1-5,TGCAGTGCGGGACAGGGGGCCAATCAGCCCCAGCATTTT,CSAGQGANQPQHF
few,TRBV29-1,NA,TRBJ1-1,TGCAGCGTTGAAGGTGCCATGAACACTGAAGCTTTCTTT,CSVEGAMNTEAFF
NA,TRBV6-1,NA,TRBJ2-1,TGTGCCAGCAGTGAACAGGGACGTGAGAATGAGCAGTTCTTC,CASSEQGRENEQFF
few,TRBV19,NA,TRBJ1-5,TGTGCCAGTAGTATGATCCCCACTTTGGGTGTCAATCAGCCCCAGCATTTT,CASSMIPTLGVNQPQHF
few,TRBV7-8,NA,TRBJ1-2,TGTGCCAGCAGCCGGGGGACAAGGAGCTATGGCTACACCTTC,CASSRGTRSYGYTF
many,TRBV10-3,TRBD1,TRBJ1-6,TGTGCCATCGGAAGGGGACAGCAGGATAATTCACCCCTCCACTTT,CAIGRGQQDNSPLHF
NA,TRBV7-9,NA,TRBJ2-7,TGTGCCAGCAGGGGACGGGCGAACTACGAGCAGTACTTC,CASRGRANYEQYF
many,TRBV20-1,NA,TRBJ1-3,TGCAGTGTCCTTGGAGCTGGAAACACCATATATTTT,CSVLGAGNTIYF
many,TRBV18,NA,TRBJ2-7,TGTGCCAGCTCACCACGTAGTCCAGACGAGCAGTACTTC,CASSPRSPDEQYF
NA,TRBV12-3/TRBV12-4,NA,TRBJ1-5,TGTGCCAGCAGTTTCCGTCCCGGGCCCCAGCATTTT,CASSFRPGPQHF
NA,TRBV12-3/TRBV12-4,TRBD2,TRBJ2-1,TGTGCCAGCAGTTTAGAGGCTAGCGGGGGAAGCTCCTACAATGAGCAGTTCTTC,CASSLEASGGSSYNEQFF